A selection of T cell receptor beta chains follows, all from one sample in a study of identifying expanded T cells in peripheral blood. This table comes from immunoSEQ multiplex PCR, and its TCRdb copy is limited to in-frame clones, with some not included. Seen here are more than 85,000 clones, approximately 88% observed once, and the top ten hold around an eighth. The sequencing sample was made of blood. These receptors were obtained from a person aged 18 to 70 in good health. CDR3s include the opening cysteine and the closing phenylalanine or tryptophan. The D gene is left open where the match is weak.

V: TRBV18
D: NA
CDR3: CASSPPGNNGELFF

V: TRBV11-2
D: NA
CDR3: CASSGGAYEQYF

V: TRBV5-1
D: NA
CDR3: CASSLPSGSSTDTQYF

V: TRBV10-3
D: TRBD2
CDR3: CATFSGRAVTGELFF

V: TRBV6-1
D: TRBD1
CDR3: CASRTGASGNTIYF

V: TRBV4-3
D: TRBD2
CDR3: CASSQGLAGWDEQFF

V: TRBV5-1
D: TRBD2
CDR3: CASSLRTSGNNEQFF

V: TRBV7-2
D: TRBD1
CDR3: CASSSYRDRGTYEQYF

V: TRBV11-2
D: NA
CDR3: CASSLRSDNEKLFF

V: TRBV7-9
D: TRBD1
CDR3: CASSLGQGEQPQHF

V: TRBV7-8
D: NA
CDR3: CASSLIRSTDTQYF